The entry below gives a single TCR beta chain sequence along with its context. This record comes from a study of blood T cell repertoires in COVID-19. As for the study in general: Spain, Italy and the United States supplied samples that represented acute and convalescent COVID-19. PBMCs, B-cell-depleted T cells, or T cells provided the cDNA or gDNA that made up the material.

Per the original data handling: Counts of nucleated cells, estimated from reference gene primer amplification, were obtained. The protocol was immunoSEQ multiplex PCR, while the TCRdb copy is restricted to in-frame clones and leaves out a portion. V and J calls and clone size are those listed in that table; D and trimming were worked out from the DNA. The profile shows about 140,000 clones, 77% of them singletons. After removal of 4 bases from V and 7 bases from J, the junction contained 7 bases not matched to a gene. This CDR3 has 14 residues. Germline V lookup: CDR1 SGHKS, CDR2 YYEKEE (reference sequence).

V gene TRBV5-5 combines with J gene TRBJ2-7, with 11 bases that match TRBD1. This clonotype originated in a woman aged 45-65 years with active or convalescent COVID-19. Sequencing was carried out using peripheral blood. In DNA, the CDR3 is TGTGCCAGCAGCCCACGGACAGGGGGCGGGGAGCAGTACTTC. Residues: CASSPRTGGGEQYF.